A single sample gave rise to the 30 T cell receptor beta chains below, sequenced in a study of beta chain features in type 1 diabetes. No antigen has been identified for these receptors. Investigators reverse transcribed all isolated RNA, so they sequenced expressed TCRB transcripts. The protocol was immunoSEQ multiplex PCR, while the TCRdb copy is restricted to in-frame clones and leaves out a portion. The data contain 630,000 or so clones, over 12% of them singletons. Study conclusions and caveats: Shortening that was moderate but significant affected the TCRB CDR3s of Type 1 diabetes patients in all four CD4+ subsets.

Sequencing used naive CD4+ T cells from blood. Receptors originate from a man between 18 and 35 years old with type 1 diabetes.

The rearrangement joins TRBV7-9 to TRBJ2-3; 11 bases fit TRBD2. Germline V gene data show CDR1 as SEHNR and CDR2 as FQNEAQ (reference sequence). Losses at the gene ends were 10 bases for V and 1 base for J; bases not matched to a gene: 13. This CDR3 region has 17 residues. In nucleotides, the CDR3 is TGTGCCACCCTAGGACTAGCGGGCGCAAACCGCACAGATACGCAGTATTTT. Encoded protein: CATLGLAGANRTDTQYF.

In this sample, this clone turned up a few times. The chain recombines TRBV2 with TRBJ2-3; the D is unclear. Germline V gene sequence: CDR1 SNHLY, CDR2 FYNNEI. V gave up 9 bases and J gave up 3 bases, with 13 bases separating them. CDR3 length: 13 residues. CDR3 residues: CASIGWRTDTQYF. As DNA, the CDR3 is TGTGCCAGTATAGGCTGGAGAACAGATACGCAGTATTTT.

This clone was observed a handful of times. The rearrangement links TRBV10-3 to TRBJ2-7; 9 positions match TRBD1. CDR1 and CDR2 (germline): ENHRY, SYGVKD. V was clipped by 11 bases and J by 4 bases; unmatched bases: 9. CDR3 length equals 13 residues. The CDR3 region is CASLLDRGYEQYF. The CDR3 DNA follows: TGTGCCTCCCTTTTGGACAGGGGATACGAGCAGTACTTC.

This chain uses TRBV29-1 with TRBJ2-7, with TRBD1 matching 7 bases. Per the germline V gene, CDR1 is SQVTM and CDR2 is ANQGSEA. CDR3 length: 15 residues. After removal of 4 bases from V and 5 bases from J, the junction contained 14 bases not matched to a gene. CDR3 region: CSVGSRGSREDEQYF. CDR3 bases: TGCAGCGTTGGTAGCAGGGGGTCCCGAGAGGACGAGCAGTACTTC.

V and J are TRBV5-6 and TRBJ2-2; D unclear. The CDR3 is 18 residues long. V lost 0 bases, J lost 1 base, and 16 bases lay in between. Germline CDR1 and CDR2: SGHDT and YYEEEE. The CDR3 reads CASSLGLGAFGNTGELFF. Written as DNA, the CDR3 is TGTGCCAGCAGCTTGGGGCTAGGAGCGTTCGGGAACACCGGGGAGCTGTTTTTT. Looking up the rest from reference TRBV5-6 and TRBJ2-2 gives the full variable domain: DAGVTQSPTHLIKTRGQQVTLRCSPKSGHDTVSWYQQALGQGPQFIFQYYEEEERQRGNFPDRFSGHQFPNYSSELNVNALLLGDSALYLCASSLGLGAFGNTGELFFGEGSRLTVL.

V and J are TRBV7-2 and TRBJ2-1; 10 bases line up with TRBD2. CDR3 size: 15 residues. Germline CDR1 SGHTA, CDR2 FQGNSA. V lost 0 bases, J lost 4 bases, and 0 bases stayed unmatched. Written as DNA, the CDR3 is TGTGCCAGCAGCTTAGCAGCGGGAGGGTACAATGAGCAGTTCTTC. It is translated as CASSLAAGGYNEQFF.

Of note for this clone: Other DNA sequences in this specimen translate into the identical CDR3. The chain uses TRBV25-1 and TRBJ2-3; TRBD1 agrees at 7 bases. The CDR3 is made up of 13 amino acids. Germline CDR1 and CDR2: MGHDK and SYGVNS. Losses at the gene ends were 4 bases for V and 3 bases for J; bases not matched to a gene: 1. The CDR3 region has the DNA TGTGCCAGCAGTGTGACAGGGACAGATACGCAGTATTTT. Protein: CASSVTGTDTQYF.

The rearrangement joins TRBV21-1 to TRBJ1-5. TRBV21-1 has pseudogene status. The CDR3 consists of 14 residues. The CDR3 here is CASSKGDSYQPQHF. The CDR3 nucleotides read TGTGCCAGCAGCAAGGGGGACTCCTATCAGCCCCAGCATTTT.

The chain uses TRBV6-6 and TRBJ1-2; TRBD1 is a possible D gene (6 bases). CDR1 and CDR2 (germline): MNHNY, SVGAGI (reference sequence). V lost 5 bases and J 4 bases, leaving 11 bases between the germline ends. This CDR3 has 13 residues. The CDR3 DNA reads as TGTGCCAGCAGTGACGACAGGAGCTATGGCTACACCTTC. Translated: CASSDDRSYGYTF.

This sequence joins TRBV6-4 and TRBJ1-2, with D tentatively TRBD1 (6 bases). The CDR3 spans 16 residues. The germline V gene encodes CDR1 MRHNA and CDR2 SNTAGT. V was shortened by 3 bases and J by 1 base, with 15 bases between the two germline ends. The CDR3 bases are TGTGCCAGCAGTGAGGGGGCCGAGGCTTATAACTATGGCTACACCTTC. Translated: CASSEGAEAYNYGYTF.

The V gene is TRBV30, the J gene TRBJ2-7; TRBD2 agrees at 11 bases. J gave up 7 bases and V 2 bases, and 7 bases lay outside the gene matches. CDR3 length: 14 residues. Germline CDR1 is GTSNPN and CDR2 is SVGIG (reference sequence). The CDR3 reads CAWSLTSGDIEQYF. The CDR3 DNA reads TGTGCCTGGAGTTTGACTAGCGGGGACATTGAGCAGTACTTC.

This clone came up a few times. The V gene is TRBV4-2, the J gene TRBJ2-3; 9 bases agree with TRBD2. Germline CDR1 and CDR2: LGHNA and YNFKEQ. Unmatched junction bases numbered 13, after V lost 0 bases and J lost 3 bases. CDR3 length equals 19 residues. The CDR3 protein is CASSQDPLGAGGRTDTQYF. CDR3 bases: TGTGCCAGCAGCCAAGACCCCCTAGGGGCGGGGGGGCGTACAGATACGCAGTATTTT.

The CDR3: CASKGPGANVLTF. In DNA, the CDR3 is TGTGCCAGCAAGGGCCCTGGGGCCAACGTCCTGACTTTC. The rearrangement joins TRBV9 to TRBJ2-6; D remains ambiguous. The V and J ends lost 6 bases and 2 bases respectively, with 6 bases between them. The CDR3 loop spans 13 amino acids. CDR1 SGDLS and CDR2 YYNGEE come from the germline V gene.

This chain links TRBV19 with TRBJ1-2; D perhaps matches TRBD1 (5 bases). V lost 5 bases and J 3 bases, leaving 16 bases between the germline ends. Germline V CDR1 and CDR2: LNHDA, SQIVND (reference sequence). There are 15 residues in the CDR3. CDR3 DNA sequence: TGTGCCAGTAGTGGTGCAGGGCTGGGCCACTATGGCTACACCTTC. Amino acid sequence: CASSGAGLGHYGYTF.

There are a few counts of this clone. The CDR3 loop is CASSLEGSQPQHF. The DNA of the CDR3 is TGTGCCAGCAGCTTGGAGGGAAGCCAGCCCCAGCATTTT. V gene TRBV7-9 combines with J gene TRBJ1-5; D is ambiguous. Looked up from germline, CDR1 is SEHNR and CDR2 is FQNEAQ (reference sequence). This CDR3 has 13 amino acids. V shed 3 bases and J shed 7 bases, with 10 bases lying between them.

The chain combines TRBV6-5 with TRBJ1-2; TRBD1 is a possible D gene (6 bases). V lost 0 bases, J lost 8 bases, and 10 bases lay in between. The CDR3 runs to 13 residues. Per germline, CDR1 MNHEY and CDR2 SVGAGI. In DNA form, the CDR3 reads TGTGCCAGCAGTTACTCGGGGGCCAGCGGCTACACCTTC. Translated, it gives CASSYSGASGYTF.

This clone came up a few times. The DNA of the CDR3 is TGTGCTAGTGGTCCTGGGACTAGCGGAACCTACAATGAGCAGTTCTTC. Translating it yields CASGPGTSGTYNEQFF. V and J are TRBV12-5 and TRBJ2-1, with 11 nucleotides matching TRBD2. The CDR3 has 16 residues. V lost 5 bases, J lost 2 bases, and 5 bases stayed unmatched. Germline V CDR1 and CDR2: LGHNT, FRNRAP.

This clone was detected a few times. The rearrangement links TRBV21-1 to TRBJ1-4; TRBD1, the table's D call, was not compared with the DNA. TRBV21-1 corresponds to a pseudogene. The CDR3 totals 15 residues. The CDR3 region is CASTPRGQENEKLFF. CDR3 sequence (DNA): TGTGCCAGCACCCCCCGGGGACAGGAAAATGAAAAACTGTTTTTT.

This chain connects TRBV5-4 to TRBJ2-5, with TRBD1 matching over 7 bases. In germline, CDR1 is SGHNT, CDR2 YYREEE (reference sequence). There are 15 residues in the CDR3. J was trimmed by 2 bases and V by 2 bases; bases with no gene match: 6. The CDR3 DNA is TGTGCCAGCAGCTTCAAAGGGACAGCACAAGAGACCCAGTACTTC. This translates into CASSFKGTAQETQYF. Filled out from reference TRBV5-4 and TRBJ2-5, the complete variable domain reads ETGVTQSPTHLIKTRGQQVTLRCSSQSGHNTVSWYQQALGQGPQFIFQYYREEENGRGNFPPRFSGLQFPNYSSELNVNALELDDSALYLCASSFKGTAQETQYFGPGTRLLVL.

The rearrangement links TRBV9 to TRBJ2-5; 14 positions match TRBD2. The CDR3 length is 18 residues. Germline CDR1 and CDR2: SGDLS and YYNGEE. J lost 0 bases, V lost 1 base, and 5 bases had no gene match. CDR3 bases: TGTGCCAGCAGCGTACGGGGACTAGCGGGAGAGCACCAAGAGACCCAGTACTTC. This gives the protein CASSVRGLAGEHQETQYF.

This clone was detected a few times. The V gene is TRBV18, the J gene TRBJ2-1; 9 positions match TRBD1. The V gene end was trimmed by 4 bases and the J gene end by 6 bases; junction bases not matched to a gene: 1. The germline V gene has CDR1 KGHSH and CDR2 LQKENI. This CDR3 has 13 residues. The CDR3 DNA reads TGTGCCAGCTCACAGGACAGGGGCAATGAGCAGTTCTTC. Residues: CASSQDRGNEQFF.

This clone appeared a few times. The chain combines TRBV2 with TRBJ2-3, with unresolved D. The CDR3 loop spans 14 amino acids. The V gene lost 6 bases and the J gene lost 0 bases, with 10 bases spanning the gap. CDR1 and CDR2 from the germline V gene are SNHLY and FYNNEI. CDR3 in DNA: TGTGCCAGCAGCAAATTAGTTAGCACAGATACGCAGTATTTT. Encoded protein: CASSKLVSTDTQYF. Supplemented by reference TRBV2 and TRBJ2-3, the full variable domain reads EPEVTQTPSHQVTQMGQEVILRCVPISNHLYFYWYRQILGQKVEFLVSFYNNEISEKSEIFDDQFSVERPDGSNFTLKIRSTKLEDSAMYFCASSKLVSTDTQYFGPGTRLTVL.

This clone was counted a few times. V usage is TRBV2 and J usage is TRBJ2-7; D tentatively fits TRBD1 or TRBD2 (5 bases each). This CDR3 comprises 13 residues. The V end lost 8 bases, the J end lost 2 bases, and 13 bases lay between the germline ends. The germline gives CDR1 SNHLY, CDR2 FYNNEI. The CDR3 sequence: CASRGTATYEQYF. The CDR3 region has the DNA TGTGCCAGCCGAGGGACCGCTACCTACGAGCAGTACTTC. Based on the CDR3 plus reference TRBV2 and TRBJ2-7, the full variable domain is EPEVTQTPSHQVTQMGQEVILRCVPISNHLYFYWYRQILGQKVEFLVSFYNNEISEKSEIFDDQFSVERPDGSNFTLKIRSTKLEDSAMYFCASRGTATYEQYFGPGTRLTVT.

The genes are TRBV27 and TRBJ2-5; D may match TRBD1 or TRBD2 (5 bases each). Germline lookup yields CDR1 MNHEY and CDR2 SMNVEV (reference sequence). CDR3 length: 13 amino acids. Between the trimmed V and J ends, which lost 9 bases and 1 base, there was a span of 12 bases. This CDR3 reads CASLGDVQETQYF. The DNA for the CDR3 is TGTGCCAGTCTAGGGGACGTCCAAGAGACCCAGTACTTC.

This clone was seen a few times. CDR3 nucleotide sequence: TGCAGCGTTGCCGGATACTCCTACGAGCAGTACTTC. Residues: CSVAGYSYEQYF. The chain joins TRBV29-1 to TRBJ2-7, with unresolved D. The germline gives CDR1 SQVTM, CDR2 ANQGSEA. The CDR3 has 12 residues. Trimming shortened V by 4 bases and J by 0 bases, and 7 bases separated the two germline ends.

This clone occurred many times. The chain recombines TRBV13 with TRBJ2-1; D is ambiguous. Germline loops: CDR1 PRHDT, CDR2 FYEKMQ (reference sequence). The CDR3 spans 11 residues. Deletions cut 1 base from V and 9 bases from J, with 4 bases between. The CDR3 sequence: CASSLVSEQFF. The CDR3 DNA reads as TGTGCCAGCAGCTTAGTCAGTGAGCAGTTCTTC.

The CDR3 here is CASSFPHAGVTDTQYF. The CDR3 DNA sequence: TGTGCCAGCAGCTTTCCACATGCGGGGGTTACAGATACGCAGTATTTT. This chain joins TRBV7-9 and TRBJ2-3; 7 bases fit TRBD2. CDR1 and CDR2 (germline): SEHNR, FQNEAQ (reference sequence). This CDR3 region has 16 residues. Trimming at V came to 3 bases and at J to 3 bases, leaving 9 bases not matched to a gene.

This clone was seen a handful of times. V and J are TRBV5-1 and TRBJ2-1, with 12 nucleotides matching TRBD2. V lost 4 bases to trimming and J lost 9 bases; unmatched junction nucleotides: 8. This CDR3 contains 15 residues. The V gene's germline CDR1 is SGHRS and CDR2 YFSETQ. The chain's CDR3 is CASSPTSGSIREQFF. In DNA, the CDR3 is TGCGCCAGCAGCCCGACTAGCGGGAGTATCCGTGAGCAGTTCTTC.

This clone was seen more than once but under ten times. The chain is built from TRBV30 and TRBJ1-2; TRBD1 matches 7 bases. V lost 3 bases to trimming and J lost 2 bases; unmatched junction nucleotides: 6. The CDR3 loop spans 14 amino acids. Germline V lookup: CDR1 GTSNPN, CDR2 SVGIG (reference sequence). CDR3 nucleotides: TGTGCCTGGAGGGGACAGCTCCAAAACTATGGCTACACCTTC. Amino acids: CAWRGQLQNYGYTF.

The gene calls are TRBV27 and TRBJ2-7, with TRBD2 matching over 11 bases. The V segment lost 4 bases and the J segment 3 bases; nucleotides outside the gene matches: 8. Germline CDR1 MNHEY, CDR2 SMNVEV (reference sequence). This CDR3 is built from 16 residues. CDR3 in amino acids: CASSSPTSGSIYEQYF. CDR3 DNA sequence: TGTGCCAGCAGTTCTCCAACTAGCGGGAGTATCTACGAGCAGTACTTC.